In its sample, the clone carrying this TCR beta chain was seen a few times. The CDR3 covers 14 residues. V was clipped by 6 bases and J by 3 bases; unmatched bases: 9. Germline assignment: CDR1 SGHRS and CDR2 YFSETQ. TCRdb reprocessed the reads with MiXCR, giving one entry per CDR3 protein. In the table there are about 460,000 distinct CDR3 sequences, around 10% of which are singletons. This entry belongs to a study of T cell repertoires in cytomegalovirus infection. Study-wide context: Public TCR beta signature analysis indicated the presence of both CMV infection and matching HLA type.

The sequence derives from a human donor in good health (CMV status not recorded). Some clones in this sample may be carry-over from other donors' samples. This chain uses TRBV5-1 with TRBJ2-7, with TRBD2 matching 7 bases. The material sequenced was PBMCs. CDR3 nucleotides: TGCGCCAGCACCGGGAGGCGGTTGAACTACGAGCAGTACTTC. This translates into CASTGRRLNYEQYF.